This T cell receptor (beta chain) was recovered during a study of T-cell reconstitution after alpha-beta-depleted transplantation in children. There are a few counts of this clonotype. Its target is not known. Library preparation (for TCRbeta) was performed with unique molecular identifiers. TCRdb re-derived calls from the PCR reads in MiXCR, one entry per CDR3 protein. Of more than 400,000 distinct CDR3 sequences in the sample, 10% to 12% were seen once. The CDR3 spans 15 residues. V was shortened by 9 bases and J by 4 bases, with 20 bases between the two germline ends. The germline V gene has CDR1 MNHEY and CDR2 SVGEGT. Study findings and constraints: The authors attributed T-cell counts and diversity one year after transplant mostly to newly produced T cells. After transplant, at about two months, alpha-beta T cells were reportedly derived from several hundred expanded graft clones. Some patients showed high day-60 TCRbeta diversity, which derived from surviving recipient T cells and thymic progenitors.

The TCR sequence derives from a female patient aged 2-10 years who had a stem cell transplant for aplastic anemia, so the T cells may come from the graft donor. This material consisted of PBMCs, mostly from graft donor cells, taken 180 days after TCRalphabeta/CD19-depleted stem cell transplant. The chain links TRBV6-2 or TRBV6-3 to TRBJ2-3; D is unclear. As DNA, the CDR3 is TGTGCCAGTCGATCGCTTTCGGTGAGCGCAGATACGCAGTATTTT. The encoded protein is CASRSLSVSADTQYF.